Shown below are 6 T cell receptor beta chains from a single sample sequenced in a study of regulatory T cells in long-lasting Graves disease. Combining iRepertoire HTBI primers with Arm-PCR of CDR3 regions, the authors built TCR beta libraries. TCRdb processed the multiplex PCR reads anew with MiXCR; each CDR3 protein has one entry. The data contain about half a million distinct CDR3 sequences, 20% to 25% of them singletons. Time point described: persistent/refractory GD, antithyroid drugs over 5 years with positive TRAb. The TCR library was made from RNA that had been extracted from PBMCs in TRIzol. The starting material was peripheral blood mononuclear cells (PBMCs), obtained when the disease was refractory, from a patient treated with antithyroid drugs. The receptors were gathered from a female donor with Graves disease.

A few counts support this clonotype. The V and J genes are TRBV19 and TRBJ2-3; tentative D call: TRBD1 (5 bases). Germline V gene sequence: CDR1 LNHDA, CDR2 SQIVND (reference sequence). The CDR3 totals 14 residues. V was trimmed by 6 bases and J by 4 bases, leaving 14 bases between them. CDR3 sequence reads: CASSDSEVADTQYF. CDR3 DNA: TGTGCCAGTAGCGACAGCGAGGTCGCAGATACGCAGTATTTT.

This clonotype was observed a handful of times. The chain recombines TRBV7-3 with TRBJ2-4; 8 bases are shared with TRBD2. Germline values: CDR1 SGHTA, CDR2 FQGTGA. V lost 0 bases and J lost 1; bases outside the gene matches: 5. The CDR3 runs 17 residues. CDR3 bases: TGTGCCAGCAGCTTAACCAAGGCGGGAGGTGCCAAAAACATTCAGTACTTC. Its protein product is CASSLTKAGGAKNIQYF.

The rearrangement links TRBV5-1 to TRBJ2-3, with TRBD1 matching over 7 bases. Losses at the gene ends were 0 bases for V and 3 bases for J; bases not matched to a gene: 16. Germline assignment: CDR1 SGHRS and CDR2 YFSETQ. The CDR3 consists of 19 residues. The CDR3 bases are TGCGCCAGCAGCTTGGCCCGATCCTCCCGACAGGGCTGGACAGATACGCAGTATTTT. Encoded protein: CASSLARSSRQGWTDTQYF.

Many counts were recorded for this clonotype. CDR3 residues: CASLNGQNTEAFF. In nucleotides, the CDR3 is TGTGCCAGCCTTAATGGACAGAACACTGAAGCTTTCTTT. The rearrangement links TRBV28 to TRBJ1-1; the D gene is possibly TRBD1 (5 bases). CDR1 and CDR2 (germline): MDHEN, SYDVKM. V shed 8 bases and J shed 1 base, with 11 bases lying between them. The CDR3 consists of 13 residues.

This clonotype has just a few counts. In DNA form, the CDR3 reads TGTGCCAGCCTTGACGGGACAGATGGGGACGAGCAGTACTTC. It is translated as CASLDGTDGDEQYF. The V gene is TRBV27, the J gene TRBJ2-7; 7 positions match TRBD1. V lost 8 bases and J lost 5; bases outside the gene matches: 12. CDR3 length equals 14 residues. Germline V gene lookup returns CDR1 MNHEY and CDR2 SMNVEV (reference sequence).

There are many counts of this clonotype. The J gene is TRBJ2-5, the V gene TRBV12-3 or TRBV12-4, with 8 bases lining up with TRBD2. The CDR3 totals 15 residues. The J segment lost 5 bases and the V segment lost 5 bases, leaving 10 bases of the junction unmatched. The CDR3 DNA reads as TGTGCCAGCAGTACTCGACTAGCGCCGTGGGAGACCCAGTACTTC. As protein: CASSTRLAPWETQYF.